This is a list of T cell receptor beta chains from one sample in a study of OX40 agonist ivuxolimab in advanced cancers. The repertoire was sequenced with immunoSEQ multiplex PCR; TCRdb's copy has only in-frame clones and lacks some. The top ten hold 2.5% to 3.5% of the sample, which has some 69,000 clones, around 90% seen once. Sequencing was performed on CD4+ or CD8+ T cells sorted from blood, taken in a trial of the OX40 agonist ivuxolimab. These receptors all come from an adult with an advanced solid tumor such as melanoma, head and neck, liver or kidney cancer. Each CDR3 is given with its conserved first and last residue. D genes are given only for firm matches. Clone size appears in some rows only: once, few, many, or a class for an expanded clone.

>TRBJ1-2|NA|TRBV6-1|once
TGTGCCAGCAGTGGTGCAGGGGAGGGCTACACCTTC
CASSGAGEGYTF
>TRBJ1-6|NA|TRBV29-1|NA
TGCAGCGTTGCAGTGGGGCCCAATTCACCCCTCCACTTT
CSVAVGPNSPLHF
>TRBJ1-3|NA|TRBV5-6|NA
TGTGCCAGCAGCTTCCAGGGTTCTGGAAACACCATATATTTT
CASSFQGSGNTIYF
>TRBJ1-1|NA|TRBV19|NA
TGTGCCAGTACCGTAGGTGGGGGATTGGGCACTGAAGCTTTCTTT
CASTVGGGLGTEAFF
>TRBJ2-5|TRBD1|TRBV5-5|NA
TGTGCCAGCAGCGGTGGGACAGGGGTGGAGACCCAGTACTTC
CASSGGTGVETQYF
>TRBJ2-7|TRBD1|TRBV6-5|once
TGTGCCAGCAGTTCATATCCCGGGACAGGCTACGAGCAGTACTTC
CASSSYPGTGYEQYF
>TRBJ2-5|NA|TRBV2|NA
TGTGCCAGCAGTGAACGGTTGGGGGAGACCCAGTACTTC
CASSERLGETQYF
>TRBJ2-3|TRBD2|TRBV11-3|NA
TGTGCCAGCAGCCCGGGAAACGCGGGAGGCACAGATACGCAGTATTTT
CASSPGNAGGTDTQYF
>TRBJ2-3|TRBD2|TRBV7-9|NA
TGTGCCAGCAGCCCACGGACTAGCGGGAGCACAGATACGCAGTATTTT
CASSPRTSGSTDTQYF
>TRBJ1-2|NA|TRBV7-9|NA
TGTGCCAGCAGCTTAGGCAGGGCCGCAAACTATGGCTACACCTTC
CASSLGRAANYGYTF
>TRBJ2-7|TRBD2|TRBV4-2|NA
TGTGCCAGCAGCCAAGGGGTGGGAGGGTCCCTTAACGAGCAGTACTTC
CASSQGVGGSLNEQYF
>TRBJ2-1|NA|TRBV10-3|NA
TGTGCCATCAGTGGGATCGACAATGAGCAGTTCTTC
CAISGIDNEQFF
>TRBJ1-1|NA|TRBV27|NA
TGTGCCAGCAGTTTTAGGGGGAGTGAAGCTTTCTTT
CASSFRGSEAFF
>TRBJ2-4|NA|TRBV6-1|NA
TGTGCCAGCAGTGAAGTACTAGCCAACATTCAGTACTTC
CASSEVLANIQYF
>TRBJ1-1|NA|TRBV18|few
TGTGCCAGCTCACCTCGGGACGGAGTGAACACTGAAGCTTTCTTT
CASSPRDGVNTEAFF
>TRBJ1-3|NA|TRBV2|many
TGTGCCAGCAGTGACCAGGGTACTGGAAACACCATATATTTT
CASSDQGTGNTIYF
>TRBJ1-6|NA|TRBV7-9|NA
TGTGCCAGCAGCTTAAATATTAATTCACCCCTCCACTTT
CASSLNINSPLHF
>TRBJ2-7|TRBD2|TRBV27|NA
TGTGCCAGCAGACTGCTAGCGGGAGGGCCATACGAGCAGTATTTC
CASRLLAGGPYEQYF
>TRBJ2-7|TRBD1|TRBV2|NA
TGTGCCAGCAGTGAAGAGGCAGGGGGTACCCACGAGCAGTACTTC
CASSEEAGGTHEQYF
>TRBJ1-1|TRBD1|TRBV20-1|NA
TGCAGTGCTAGATCCACAGGGGTAGCTTTCTTT
CSARSTGVAFF
>TRBJ2-3|NA|TRBV19|once
TGTGCCAGTAGCCCCCTAGCGCTTAGCACAGATACGCAGTATTTT
CASSPLALSTDTQYF
>TRBJ1-2|NA|TRBV6-6|NA
TGTGCCAGCAGCCCCGGGACGGCCGGTGGAGTTGGCTACACCTTC
CASSPGTAGGVGYTF
>TRBJ2-2|TRBD2|TRBV2|NA
TGTGCCAGCAGTCGACTAGCTAGCACCGGGGAGCTGTTTTTT
CASSRLASTGELFF
>TRBJ1-2|TRBD1|TRBV28|NA
TGTGCCAGCAGGCGACAGGGTGGAGGCTACACCTTC
CASRRQGGGYTF